This TCR beta chain was recorded in a study of T cell responses to AZD1222 COVID-19 vaccine. This clone has ten or more counts. Sequencing used immunoSEQ multiplex PCR; TCRdb keeps in-frame clones, though not all of them. The sample holds about 150,000 clones, approximately 90% seen once. J gave up 4 bases and V 5 bases, and 7 bases lay outside the gene matches. Germline CDR1 SNHLY, CDR2 FYNNEI. The CDR3 extends over 17 amino acids. This receptor was identified in an adult who had recovered from COVID-19. This chain joins TRBV2 and TRBJ2-1; 14 bases are shared with TRBD2. The material sequenced was peripheral blood, taken after recovery from COVID-19. CDR3 loop: CASSYSGLAGVYNEQFF. The CDR3 DNA reads as TGTGCCAGCAGTTACTCGGGACTAGCGGGAGTTTACAATGAGCAGTTCTTC.